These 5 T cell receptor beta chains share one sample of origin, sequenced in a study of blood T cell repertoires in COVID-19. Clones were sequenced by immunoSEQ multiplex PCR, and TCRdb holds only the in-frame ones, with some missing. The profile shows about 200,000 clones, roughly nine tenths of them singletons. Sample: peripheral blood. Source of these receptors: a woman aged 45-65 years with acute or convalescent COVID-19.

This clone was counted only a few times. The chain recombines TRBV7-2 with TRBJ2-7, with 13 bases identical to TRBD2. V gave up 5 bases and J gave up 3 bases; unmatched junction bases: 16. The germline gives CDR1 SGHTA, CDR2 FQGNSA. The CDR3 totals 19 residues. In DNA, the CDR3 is TGTGCCAGCAGCCCCAGTAGGACTAGCGGGAGTCAATTCAACTACGAGCAGTACTTC. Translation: CASSPSRTSGSQFNYEQYF.

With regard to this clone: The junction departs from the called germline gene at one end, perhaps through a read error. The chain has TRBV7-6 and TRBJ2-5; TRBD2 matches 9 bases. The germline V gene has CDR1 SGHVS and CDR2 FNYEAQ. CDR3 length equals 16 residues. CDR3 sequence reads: CASSLALSGGQGTQYF. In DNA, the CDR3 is TGTGCCAGCAGCTTAGCGCTTAGCGGGGGCCAAGGGACCCAGTACTTC.

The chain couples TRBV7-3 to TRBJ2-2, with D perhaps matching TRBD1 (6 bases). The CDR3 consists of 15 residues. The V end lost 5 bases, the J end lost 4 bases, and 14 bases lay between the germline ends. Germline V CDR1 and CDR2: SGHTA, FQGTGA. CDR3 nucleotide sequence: TGTGCCAGCAGCCGCAGAGGGGGAGCCACCGGGGAGCTGTTTTTT. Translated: CASSRRGGATGELFF.

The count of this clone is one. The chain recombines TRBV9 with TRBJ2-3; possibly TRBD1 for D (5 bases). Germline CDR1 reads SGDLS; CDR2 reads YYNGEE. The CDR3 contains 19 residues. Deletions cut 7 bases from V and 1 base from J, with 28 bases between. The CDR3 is CASSWGPRGRWDGTDTQYF. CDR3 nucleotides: TGTGCCAGCTCCTGGGGCCCAAGAGGCCGTTGGGATGGCACAGATACGCAGTATTTT.

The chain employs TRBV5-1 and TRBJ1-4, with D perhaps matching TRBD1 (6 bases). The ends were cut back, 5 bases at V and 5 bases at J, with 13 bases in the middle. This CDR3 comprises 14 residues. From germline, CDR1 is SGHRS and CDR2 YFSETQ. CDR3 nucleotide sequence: TGCGCCAGCAGGTCCCGGACAGAGAATGAAAAACTGTTTTTT. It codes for CASRSRTENEKLFF.